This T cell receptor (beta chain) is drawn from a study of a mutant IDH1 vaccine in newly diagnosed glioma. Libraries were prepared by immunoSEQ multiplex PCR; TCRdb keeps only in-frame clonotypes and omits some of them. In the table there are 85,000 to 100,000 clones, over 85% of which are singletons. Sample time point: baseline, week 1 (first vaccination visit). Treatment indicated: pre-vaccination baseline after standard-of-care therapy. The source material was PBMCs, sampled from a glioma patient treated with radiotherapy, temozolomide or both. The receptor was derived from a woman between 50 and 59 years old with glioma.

CDR3 DNA sequence: TGTGCCAGCAGTAACGAGGAGGCCCAGCATTTT. Its protein product is CASSNEEAQHF. The chain recombines TRBV6-1 with TRBJ1-5; D is ambiguous. CDR3 length: 11 residues. The V end was cut by 5 bases, the J end by 11 bases, with 10 bases between. The germline gives CDR1 MNHNS, CDR2 SASEGT.